This TCR beta chain was identified during a study of T cell repertoires in cytomegalovirus infection. TCRdb analysed the reads with MiXCR anew, one entry per CDR3 protein. The sample lists fewer than 550,000 distinct CDR3 sequences, approximately 15% occurring once. This clonotype has only a few counts. The length of the CDR3 is 14 residues. The germline V gene encodes CDR1 MNHEY and CDR2 SVGAGI. V lost 5 bases and J lost 8; bases outside the gene matches: 10. The clonotype comes from a human donor in good health (CMV status not recorded). Some clones in this sample may be carry-over from other donors' samples. Material: CD8+ T cells from PBMCs. The chain recombines TRBV6-5 with TRBJ2-3; 7 bases line up with TRBD2. CDR3 sequence: CASSIDLGGGTQYF. The CDR3 DNA reads as TGTGCCAGCAGTATCGACTTGGGGGGGGGTACGCAGTATTTT.